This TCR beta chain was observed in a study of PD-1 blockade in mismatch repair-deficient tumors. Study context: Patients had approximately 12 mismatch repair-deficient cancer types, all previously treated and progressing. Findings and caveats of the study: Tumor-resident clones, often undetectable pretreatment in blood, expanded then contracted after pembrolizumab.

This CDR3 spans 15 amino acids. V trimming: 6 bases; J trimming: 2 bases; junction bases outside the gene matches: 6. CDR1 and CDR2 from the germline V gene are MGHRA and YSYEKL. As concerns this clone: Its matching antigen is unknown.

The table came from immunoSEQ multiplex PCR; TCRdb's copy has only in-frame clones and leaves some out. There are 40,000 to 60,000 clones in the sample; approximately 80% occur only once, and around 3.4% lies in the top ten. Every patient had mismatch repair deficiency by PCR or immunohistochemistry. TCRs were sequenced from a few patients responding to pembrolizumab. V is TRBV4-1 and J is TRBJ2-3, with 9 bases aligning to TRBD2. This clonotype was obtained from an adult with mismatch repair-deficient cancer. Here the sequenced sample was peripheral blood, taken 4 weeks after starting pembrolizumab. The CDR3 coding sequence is TGCGCCAGCAGTGCTAGCGGGGCGGACACAGATACGCAGTATTTT. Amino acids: CASSASGADTDTQYF.